The TCR beta chain described here comes from a study of T cell changes during pregnancy in multiple sclerosis. Produced via immunoSEQ multiplex PCR; TCRdb's table is partial and in-frame only. The top ten clones hold 2.5% to 3% of a sample with 70,000 to 95,000 clones, 93% of them seen once. CDR3 length: 17 amino acids. The V gene lost 0 bases and the J gene lost 5 bases, with 21 bases spanning the gap. Germline V gives CDR1 SGHDT, CDR2 YYEEEE. This TCR was recovered from a female donor with multiple sclerosis, enrolled in a pregnancy study. This specimen consisted of peripheral blood, obtained in the second trimester of pregnancy. This chain connects TRBV5-6 to TRBJ2-7, with D perhaps matching TRBD1 (5 bases). The CDR3 nucleotides read TGTGCCAGCAGCTTGGGGGGCTCCCCACCCAGGCCCCACGAGCAGTACTTC. Translation gives CASSLGGSPPRPHEQYF.